The subject of this entry is one TCR beta chain. Sequencing was performed with immunoSEQ multiplex PCR; in TCRdb, only in-frame clones are kept and a portion is missing. Here the sample spans 450,000 to 600,000 clones, roughly 78% being singletons. The sample belongs to a study of shared clonotypes between healthy human individuals. The sequenced sample consisted of PBMCs. The receptor was isolated from a woman aged 40 to 50 in good health. Some clones in this sample may be carry-over from other donors' samples.

The CDR3 loop is CASSLTGSLGTEAFF. CDR3 in DNA: TGTGCCAGCAGTCTGACAGGGTCTTTGGGCACTGAAGCTTTCTTT. V gene TRBV9 combines with J gene TRBJ1-1; TRBD1 matches at 7 bases. Germline lookup yields CDR1 SGDLS and CDR2 YYNGEE. The CDR3 has 15 residues. V lost 5 bases, J lost 4 bases, and 11 bases stayed unmatched.